The sequence of this T cell receptor beta chain was determined in a study of T-cell reconstitution after alpha-beta-depleted transplantation in children. Unique molecular identifiers were incorporated during preparation of the TCRbeta library. TCRdb ran MiXCR on the PCR reads and lists one entry per CDR3 protein. Of about 440,000 distinct CDR3 sequences listed, over 40% were seen once; the top ten hold 27%. V was trimmed by 2 bases and J by 2 bases, leaving 10 bases between them. Germline lookup yields CDR1 SGHRS and CDR2 YFSETQ. This CDR3 is built from 14 residues. Overall study findings and caveats: T-cell counts and diversity at one year post-transplant came mainly from newly produced T cells.

This clonotype was counted ten times or more. Antigen: not known. This sequence was found in a girl aged 2 to 9 with aplastic anemia, due to receive a stem cell transplant. V and J are TRBV5-1 and TRBJ2-5; D might be TRBD2 (6 bases). Sequences were derived from PBMCs, sampled before TCRalphabeta/CD19-depleted stem cell transplant. The CDR3 reads CASSFRDSQETQYF. The CDR3 DNA reads as TGCGCCAGCAGCTTTCGGGACTCTCAAGAGACCCAGTACTTC. The full variable domain, rest sourced from reference TRBV5-1 and TRBJ2-5, is KAGVTQTPRYLIKTRGQQVTLSCSPISGHRSVSWYQQTPGQGLQFLFEYFSETQRNKGNFPGRFSGRQFSNSRSEMNVSTLELGDSALYLCASSFRDSQETQYFGPGTRLLVL.